The next 16 T cell receptor beta chains were all read from a single sample in a study of T-cell memory formation after mild COVID-19. One entry per CDR3 protein, called by TCRdb with MiXCR from the 5' RACE reads. The sample comprises fewer than 700,000 distinct CDR3 sequences, about 20% of which are singletons, and approximately 8.4% rests with the top ten. The sequenced sample consisted of PBMCs or a T cell subset sorted from them (not recorded which). These receptors were collected from an adult woman who had mild COVID-19 (a few samples of this study predate the infection). Cell type and time point are not known.

In its sample, this clonotype was seen a few times. CDR3: CASSRTGGEQFF. CDR3 nucleotide sequence: TGTGCCAGCAGCCGCACGGGTGGTGAGCAGTTCTTC. The gene calls are TRBV7-2 and TRBJ2-1; D uncertain. The CDR3 totals 12 residues. Germline CDR1 SGHTA, CDR2 FQGNSA. V gave up 5 bases and J gave up 9 bases, with 11 bases separating them.

This clonotype was picked up a small number of times. The V and J genes are TRBV6-2 or TRBV6-3 and TRBJ2-2; 14 bases fit TRBD2. CDR1 and CDR2 from the germline V gene are MNHEY and SVGEGT. V gave up 6 bases and J gave up 4 bases; unmatched junction bases: 7. The CDR3 has 17 residues. The CDR3 reads CASSPPTSGRATGELFF. CDR3 sequence (DNA): TGTGCCAGCAGCCCCCCGACTAGCGGGAGGGCCACCGGGGAGCTGTTTTTT.

This clonotype was detected ten times or more. The chain recombines TRBV5-1 with TRBJ2-7; 8 bases fit TRBD2. Germline V gene lookup returns CDR1 SGHRS and CDR2 YFSETQ. With 1 base clipped from V and 5 bases from J, the junction kept 2 bases outside the gene matches. CDR3 length equals 13 residues. CDR3 bases: TGCGCCAGCAGCTTGCTGACTAGCGACGAGCAGTACTTC. It yields the protein CASSLLTSDEQYF.

The CDR3 loop is CATRAGMNTEAFF. The CDR3 nucleotides are TGTGCCACCAGGGCAGGGATGAACACTGAAGCTTTCTTT. The chain uses TRBV24-1 and TRBJ1-1; D is perhaps TRBD1 (5 bases). The CDR3 runs to 13 residues. CDR1 KGHDR and CDR2 SFDVKD come from the germline V gene. Trimming left V 7 bases short and J 0 bases short, with 8 bases between.

The J gene is TRBJ2-7, the V gene TRBV9; 9 bases line up with TRBD1. The CDR3 contains 13 residues. Trimming took 0 bases from V and 5 from J; bases not matched to a gene: 0. Germline values: CDR1 SGDLS, CDR2 YYNGEE. This CDR3 reads CASSVGQGDEQYF. DNA for the CDR3: TGTGCCAGCAGCGTAGGACAGGGGGACGAGCAGTACTTC.

This clonotype came up a few times. The chain joins TRBV19 to TRBJ1-1; D may be TRBD1 (6 bases). Trimming removed 0 bases at V and 2 bases at J, with 19 bases between. Germline V gene sequence: CDR1 LNHDA, CDR2 SQIVND (reference sequence). The CDR3 runs to 18 residues. CDR3 amino acids: CASSIDSGVWTPNTEAFF. The CDR3 DNA follows: TGTGCCAGTAGTATAGATTCAGGGGTGTGGACACCTAACACTGAAGCTTTCTTT.

Only a few counts were recorded for this clonotype. The rearrangement links TRBV29-1 to TRBJ1-1; TRBD1 agrees at 8 bases. The ends lost 3 bases at V and 5 bases at J; junction bases unmatched: 2. This CDR3 has 12 residues. In germline, CDR1 is SQVTM, CDR2 ANQGSEA. The CDR3 nucleotides are TGCAGCGTTGAGGACAGGGATACTGAAGCTTTCTTT. Translation: CSVEDRDTEAFF.

The CDR3 DNA is TGTGCCACCAGTGACAATGGACAGGGTTCGAACACCGGGGAGCTGTTTTTT. Its protein product is CATSDNGQGSNTGELFF. The V gene is TRBV24-1, the J gene TRBJ2-2; 8 bases are a match to TRBD1. Looked up from germline, CDR1 is KGHDR and CDR2 is SFDVKD. V was pared by 4 bases and J by 0 bases, with 6 bases of the junction left unmatched. The CDR3 sequence is 17 residues long.

This clonotype was counted only a few times. The chain employs TRBV19 and TRBJ1-2; 8 positions agree with TRBD1. CDR1 LNHDA and CDR2 SQIVND come from the germline V gene (reference sequence). This CDR3 has 15 amino acids. V was clipped by 4 bases and J by 5 bases; unmatched bases: 9. CDR3 loop: CASSSHRGLGYGYTF. The CDR3 DNA is TGTGCCAGTAGTAGCCACAGGGGGTTAGGTTATGGCTACACCTTC.

CDR3: CASSLSLGDTQYF. For the CDR3, the DNA is TGCGCCAGCAGCTTGAGCCTCGGAGATACGCAGTATTTT. This chain links TRBV5-1 with TRBJ2-3; D unclear. The CDR3 loop spans 13 amino acids. V was trimmed by 1 base and J by 5 bases, leaving 8 bases between them. From germline, CDR1 is SGHRS and CDR2 YFSETQ.

J is TRBJ1-5 and V is TRBV6-1; a possible D gene is TRBD1 (5 bases). This CDR3 comprises 12 residues. Germline V gene sequence: CDR1 MNHNS, CDR2 SASEGT. The germline V and J ends were trimmed by 9 bases and 8 bases, with 14 bases remaining between them. The CDR3 is CASGTRGEPQHF. In DNA, the CDR3 is TGTGCCAGTGGGACTCGGGGGGAGCCCCAGCATTTT.

The chain combines TRBV2 with TRBJ2-3; D is undetermined. V was shortened by 2 bases and J by 1 base, with 7 bases between the two germline ends. The CDR3 loop spans 14 amino acids. Germline V gene data show CDR1 as SNHLY and CDR2 as FYNNEI. CDR3 DNA sequence: TGTGCCAGCAGTGAATATCAGGGCACAGATACGCAGTATTTT. The encoded protein is CASSEYQGTDTQYF.

This clonotype was seen at least ten times. The genes are TRBV6-4 and TRBJ2-3; D remains ambiguous. Germline-derived CDR1 and CDR2 are MRHNA and SNTAGT. V dropped 4 bases and J dropped 0 bases, with 8 bases sitting between them. CDR3 size: 14 residues. The CDR3 here is CASSGDPSTDTQYF. CDR3 nucleotides: TGTGCCAGCAGTGGGGATCCTAGCACAGATACGCAGTATTTT.

The sample holds a few counts of this clonotype. The rearrangement links TRBV20-1 to TRBJ2-1; TRBD2 is a possible D gene (7 bases). Trimming left V 6 bases short and J 9 bases short, with 24 bases between. CDR1 DFQATT and CDR2 SNEGSKA come from the germline V gene (reference sequence). The CDR3 loop spans 15 amino acids. CDR3 sequence reads: CSAPRGGAPQGEQFF. The CDR3 DNA reads as TGCAGTGCCCCCAGAGGGGGGGCCCCCCAGGGTGAGCAGTTCTTC.

The chain couples TRBV12-3 or TRBV12-4 to TRBJ2-7; 9 bases agree with TRBD1. J was trimmed by 6 bases and V by 4 bases; bases with no gene match: 10. This CDR3 spans 15 amino acids. The CDR3 loop reads CASSSTGTGKTEQYF. CDR3 DNA sequence: TGTGCCAGCAGTTCGACCGGGACAGGGAAGACCGAGCAGTACTTC.

This clonotype was seen ten or more times. V gene TRBV25-1 combines with J gene TRBJ2-3; 7 bases align to TRBD2. Per germline, CDR1 MGHDK and CDR2 SYGVNS. The V gene end was trimmed by 6 bases and the J gene end by 6 bases; junction bases not matched to a gene: 6. The CDR3 extends over 13 amino acids. The CDR3, as DNA: TGTGCCAGCAGGGCCGGGGGGACGGATACGCAGTATTTT. As protein: CASRAGGTDTQYF. Full variable domain (missing parts from reference TRBV25-1 and TRBJ2-3): EADIYQTPRYLVIGTGKKITLECSQTMGHDKMYWYQQDPGMELHLIHYSYGVNSTEKGDLSSESTVSRIRTEHFPLTLESARPSHTSQYLCASRAGGTDTQYFGPGTRLTVL.